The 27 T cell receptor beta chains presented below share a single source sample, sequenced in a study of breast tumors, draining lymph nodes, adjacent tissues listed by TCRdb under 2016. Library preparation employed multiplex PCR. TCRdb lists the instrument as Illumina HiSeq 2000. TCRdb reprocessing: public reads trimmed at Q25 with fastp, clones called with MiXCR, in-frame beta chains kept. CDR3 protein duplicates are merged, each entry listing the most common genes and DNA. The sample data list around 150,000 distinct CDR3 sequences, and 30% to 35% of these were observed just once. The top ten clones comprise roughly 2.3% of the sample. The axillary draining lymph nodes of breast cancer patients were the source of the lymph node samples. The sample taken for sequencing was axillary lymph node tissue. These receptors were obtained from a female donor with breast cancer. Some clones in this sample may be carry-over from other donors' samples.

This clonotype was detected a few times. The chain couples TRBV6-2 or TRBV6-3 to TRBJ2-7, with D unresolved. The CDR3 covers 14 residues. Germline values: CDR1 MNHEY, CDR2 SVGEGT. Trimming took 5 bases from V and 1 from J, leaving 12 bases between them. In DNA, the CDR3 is TGTGCCAGCAGTCACGGGTCAGGTTCCTACGAGCAGTACTTC. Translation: CASSHGSGSYEQYF.

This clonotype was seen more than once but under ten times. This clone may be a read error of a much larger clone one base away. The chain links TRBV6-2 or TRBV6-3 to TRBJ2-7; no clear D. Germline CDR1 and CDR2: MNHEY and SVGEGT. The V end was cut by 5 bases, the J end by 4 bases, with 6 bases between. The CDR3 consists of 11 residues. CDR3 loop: CASSPFYEQYF. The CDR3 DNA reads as TGTGCCAGCAGTCCCTTTTACGAGCAGTACTTC.

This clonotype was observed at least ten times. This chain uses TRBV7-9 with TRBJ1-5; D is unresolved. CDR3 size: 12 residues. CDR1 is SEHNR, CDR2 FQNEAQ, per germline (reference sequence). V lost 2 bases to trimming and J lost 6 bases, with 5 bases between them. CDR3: CASSLSFQPQHF. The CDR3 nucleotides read TGTGCCAGCAGCTTATCATTTCAGCCCCAGCATTTT.

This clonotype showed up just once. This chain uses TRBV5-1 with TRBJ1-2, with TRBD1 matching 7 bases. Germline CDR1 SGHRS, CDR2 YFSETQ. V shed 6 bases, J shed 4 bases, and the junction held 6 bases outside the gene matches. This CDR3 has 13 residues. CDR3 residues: CASTDRVGYGYTF. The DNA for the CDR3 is TGCGCCAGCACCGACAGGGTAGGCTATGGCTACACCTTC.

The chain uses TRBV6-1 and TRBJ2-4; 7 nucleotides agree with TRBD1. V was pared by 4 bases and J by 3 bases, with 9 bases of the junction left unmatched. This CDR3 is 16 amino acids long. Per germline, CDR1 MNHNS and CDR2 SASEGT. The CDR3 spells CASSAGTANNKNIQYF. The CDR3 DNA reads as TGTGCCAGCAGTGCGGGGACAGCGAATAACAAAAACATTCAGTACTTC.

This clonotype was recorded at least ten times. The CDR3 region is CASIEQGNYGYTF. CDR3 bases: TGTGCCAGTATCGAACAGGGAAACTATGGCTACACCTTC. J is TRBJ1-2 and V is TRBV19, with D possibly TRBD1 on 6 matching bases. CDR1 is LNHDA and CDR2 is SQIVND in the germline V gene (reference sequence). CDR3 size: 13 residues. Deletions cut 7 bases from V and 2 bases from J, with 11 bases between.

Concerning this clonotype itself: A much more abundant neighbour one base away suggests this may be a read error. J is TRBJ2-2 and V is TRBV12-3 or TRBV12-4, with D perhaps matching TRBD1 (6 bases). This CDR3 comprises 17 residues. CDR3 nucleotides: TGTGCTAGTGGTTTGCTATCGTCAGGGGATAACACCGGGGAGCTGTTTTTT. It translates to CASGLLSSGDNTGELFF.

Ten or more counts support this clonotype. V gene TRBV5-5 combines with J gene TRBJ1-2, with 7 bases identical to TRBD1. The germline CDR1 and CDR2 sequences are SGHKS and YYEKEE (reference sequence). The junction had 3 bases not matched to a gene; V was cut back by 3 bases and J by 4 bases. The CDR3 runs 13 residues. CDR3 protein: CASSSGDSYGYTF. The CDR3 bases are TGTGCCAGCAGCTCGGGGGACAGCTATGGCTACACCTTC.

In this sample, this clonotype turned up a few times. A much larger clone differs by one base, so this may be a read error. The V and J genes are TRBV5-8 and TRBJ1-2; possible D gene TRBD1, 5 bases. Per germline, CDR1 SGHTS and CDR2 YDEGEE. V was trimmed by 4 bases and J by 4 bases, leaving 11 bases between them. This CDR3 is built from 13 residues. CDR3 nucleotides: TGTGCCAGCAGCCGGGGGACGGCCTATGGCTACACCTTC. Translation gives CASSRGTAYGYTF.

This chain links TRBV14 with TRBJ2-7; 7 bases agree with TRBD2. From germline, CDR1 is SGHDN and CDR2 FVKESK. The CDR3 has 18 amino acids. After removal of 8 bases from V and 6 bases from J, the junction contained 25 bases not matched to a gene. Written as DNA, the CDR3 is TGTGCCAGCTCACGGAATGGGACTTTACTCACCGGGGAGGGCGAGCAGTACGTC. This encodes CASSRNGTLLTGEGEQYV.

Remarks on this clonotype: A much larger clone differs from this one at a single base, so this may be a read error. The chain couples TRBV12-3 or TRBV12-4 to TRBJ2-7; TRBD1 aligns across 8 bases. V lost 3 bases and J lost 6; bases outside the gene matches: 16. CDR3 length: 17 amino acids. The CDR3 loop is CASSFGMARDRSGEQYF. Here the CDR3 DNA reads TGTGCCAGCAGTTTCGGTATGGCCCGGGACAGGTCTGGCGAGCAGTACTTC.

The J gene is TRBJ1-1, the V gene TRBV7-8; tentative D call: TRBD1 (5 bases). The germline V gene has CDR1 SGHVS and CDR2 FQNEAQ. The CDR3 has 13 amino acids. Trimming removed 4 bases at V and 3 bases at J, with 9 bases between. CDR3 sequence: CASSSMTDTEAFF. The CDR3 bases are TGTGCCAGCAGCTCCATGACAGACACTGAAGCTTTCTTT.

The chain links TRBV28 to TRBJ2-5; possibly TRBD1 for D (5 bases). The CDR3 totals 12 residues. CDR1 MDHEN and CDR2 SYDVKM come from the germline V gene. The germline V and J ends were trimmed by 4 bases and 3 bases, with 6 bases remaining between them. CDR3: CASSSQEETQYF. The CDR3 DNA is TGTGCCAGCAGTTCACAGGAAGAGACCCAGTACTTC.

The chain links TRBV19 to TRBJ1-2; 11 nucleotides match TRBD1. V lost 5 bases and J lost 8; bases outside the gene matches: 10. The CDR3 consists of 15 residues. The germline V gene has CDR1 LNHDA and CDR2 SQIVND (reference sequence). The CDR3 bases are TGTGCCAGTAGTGCCCAGGACAGGGGGCGCGGGGGCTACACCTTC. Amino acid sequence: CASSAQDRGRGGYTF.

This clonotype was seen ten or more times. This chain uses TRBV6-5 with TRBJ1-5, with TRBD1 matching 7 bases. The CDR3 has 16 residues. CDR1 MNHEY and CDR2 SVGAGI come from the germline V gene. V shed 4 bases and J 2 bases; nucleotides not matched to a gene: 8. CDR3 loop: CASSSTGLVGNQPQHF. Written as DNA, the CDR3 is TGTGCCAGCAGTTCGACAGGGTTGGTGGGCAATCAGCCCCAGCATTTT.

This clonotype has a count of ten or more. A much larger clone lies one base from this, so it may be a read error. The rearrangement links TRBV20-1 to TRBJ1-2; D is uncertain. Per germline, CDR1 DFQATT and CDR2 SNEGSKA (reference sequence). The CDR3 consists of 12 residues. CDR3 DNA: TGCAGTGCTCCAGACTCTAACTATGGCTCCACCTTC. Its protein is CSAPDSNYGSTF.

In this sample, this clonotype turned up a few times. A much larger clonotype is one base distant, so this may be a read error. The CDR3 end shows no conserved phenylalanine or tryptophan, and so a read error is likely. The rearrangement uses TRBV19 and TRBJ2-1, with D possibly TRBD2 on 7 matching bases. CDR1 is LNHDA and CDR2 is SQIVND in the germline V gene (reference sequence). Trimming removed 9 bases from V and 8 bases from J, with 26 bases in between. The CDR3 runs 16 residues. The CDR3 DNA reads TGTGCCAGCGCATCCCTGGGGGGGCAAGGTGACGATGAGCAGTTCTCC. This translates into CASASLGGQGDDEQFS.

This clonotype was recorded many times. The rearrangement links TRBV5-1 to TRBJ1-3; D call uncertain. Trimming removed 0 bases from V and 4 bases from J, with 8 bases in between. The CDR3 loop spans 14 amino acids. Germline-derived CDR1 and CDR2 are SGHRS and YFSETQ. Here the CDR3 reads CASSLVAQGNTIYF. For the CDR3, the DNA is TGCGCCAGCAGCTTGGTAGCCCAGGGAAACACCATATATTTT.

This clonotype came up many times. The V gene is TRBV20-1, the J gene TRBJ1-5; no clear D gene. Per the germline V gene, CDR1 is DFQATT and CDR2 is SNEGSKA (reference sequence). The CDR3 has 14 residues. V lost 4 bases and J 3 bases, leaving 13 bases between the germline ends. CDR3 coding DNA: TGCAGTGCTATTTCGGCGGAACTCAATCAGCCCCAGCATTTT. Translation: CSAISAELNQPQHF.

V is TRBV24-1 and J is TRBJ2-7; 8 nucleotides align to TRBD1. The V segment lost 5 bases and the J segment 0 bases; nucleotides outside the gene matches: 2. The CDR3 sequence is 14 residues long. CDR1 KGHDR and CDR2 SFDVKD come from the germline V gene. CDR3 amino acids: CATSGGTGSYEQYF. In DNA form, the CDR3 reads TGTGCCACCAGTGGAGGGACAGGCTCCTACGAGCAGTACTTC.

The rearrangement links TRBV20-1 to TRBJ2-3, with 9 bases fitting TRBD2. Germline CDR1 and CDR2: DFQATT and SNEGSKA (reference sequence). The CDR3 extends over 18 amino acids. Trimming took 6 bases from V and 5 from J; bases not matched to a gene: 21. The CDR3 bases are TGCAGTGCCAGCCGACGTGGGGGCGGGGGGGCCTTTGGAGATACGCAGTATTTT. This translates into CSASRRGGGGAFGDTQYF.

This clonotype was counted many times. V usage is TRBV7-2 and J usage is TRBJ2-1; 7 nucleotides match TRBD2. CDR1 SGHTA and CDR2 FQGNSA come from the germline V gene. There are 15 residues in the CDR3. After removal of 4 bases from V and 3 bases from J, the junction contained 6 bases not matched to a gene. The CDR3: CASSSSGGVYNEQFF. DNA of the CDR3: TGTGCCAGCAGCTCCTCTGGGGGGGTCTACAATGAGCAGTTCTTC.

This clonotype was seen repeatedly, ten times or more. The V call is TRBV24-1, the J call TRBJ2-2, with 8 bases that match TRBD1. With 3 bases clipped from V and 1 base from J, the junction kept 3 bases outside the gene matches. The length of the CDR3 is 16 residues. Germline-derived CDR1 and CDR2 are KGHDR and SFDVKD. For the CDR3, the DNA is TGTGCCACCAGTGATGGAGGACAGGGGAACACCGGGGAGCTGTTTTTT. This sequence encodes CATSDGGQGNTGELFF.

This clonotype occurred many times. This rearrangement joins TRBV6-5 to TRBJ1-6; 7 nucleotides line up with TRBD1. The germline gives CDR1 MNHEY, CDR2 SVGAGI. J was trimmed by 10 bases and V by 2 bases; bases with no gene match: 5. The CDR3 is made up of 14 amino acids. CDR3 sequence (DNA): TGTGCCAGCAGTTACGGGGGACAGAACTCACCCCTCCACTTT. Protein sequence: CASSYGGQNSPLHF.

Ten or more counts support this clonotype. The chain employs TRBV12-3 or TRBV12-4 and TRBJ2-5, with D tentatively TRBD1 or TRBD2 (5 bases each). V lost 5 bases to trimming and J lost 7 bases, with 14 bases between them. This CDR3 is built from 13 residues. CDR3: CASSTGPGWTQYF. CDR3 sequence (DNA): TGTGCCAGCAGTACAGGTCCGGGATGGACCCAGTACTTC.

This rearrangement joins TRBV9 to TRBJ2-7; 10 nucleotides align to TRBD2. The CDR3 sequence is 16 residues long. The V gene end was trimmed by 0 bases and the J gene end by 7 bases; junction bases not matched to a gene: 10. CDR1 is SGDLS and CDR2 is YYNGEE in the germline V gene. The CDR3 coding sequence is TGTGCCAGCAGCGTAGGGGCGGCTAGCGGGGGTAATGAGCAGTACGTC. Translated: CASSVGAASGGNEQYV.

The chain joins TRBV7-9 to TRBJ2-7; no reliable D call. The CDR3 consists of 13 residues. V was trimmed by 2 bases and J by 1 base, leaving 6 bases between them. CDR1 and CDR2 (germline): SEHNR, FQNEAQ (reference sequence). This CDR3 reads CASSLQASYEQYF. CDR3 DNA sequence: TGTGCCAGCAGCTTACAAGCGTCCTACGAGCAGTACTTC.